A selection of T cell receptor beta chains follows, all from one sample in a study of cytomegalovirus exposure and HLA in healthy donors. Repertoires were generated with immunoSEQ multiplex PCR, while TCRdb's copy carries only in-frame clones and drops some. The profile shows over 200,000 clones, 85% to 90% of them singletons. The sample consisted of PBMCs. The source is a human donor in good health. CDR3s include the opening cysteine and the closing phenylalanine or tryptophan.

V gene	J gene	CDR3 protein
TRBV25-1	TRBJ2-2	CASSGSFGAELSTGELFF
TRBV6-5	TRBJ1-4	CASRGQNEKLFF
TRBV28	TRBJ2-5	CASSFWQGATVTQYF
TRBV7-3	TRBJ2-3	CASSVETSGSTDTQYF
TRBV9	TRBJ2-1	CASSVGTSGNNEQFF
TRBV7-9	TRBJ2-2	CASSLGGPNTGELFF
TRBV19	TRBJ2-2	CASTQGIRQGGELFF
TRBV10-3	TRBJ2-3	CAISGPAAGDTDTQYF
TRBV11-2	TRBJ2-3	CASSRGREGTDTQYF
TRBV18	TRBJ2-5	CASSPSGRAGGETQYF
TRBV7-9	TRBJ2-7	CASSSARLAQAPYEQYF
TRBV5-5	TRBJ1-1	CASSYVRGLGTEAFF
TRBV19	TRBJ2-1	CASSIRAGGGNEQFF
TRBV7-3	TRBJ2-1	CASSPSPSGREGEQFF
TRBV29-1	TRBJ2-6	CSVAAGLGANVLTF
TRBV7-2	TRBJ2-7	CASSLFWTSGYEQYF
TRBV15	TRBJ2-2	CATSRARGQRATGGLFF
TRBV5-1	TRBJ2-1	CASSLHSAGREQFF
TRBV25-1	TRBJ1-3	CASADREYSGNTIYF
TRBV5-1	TRBJ2-7	CASSLGTSGRYSYEQYF
TRBV27	TRBJ2-7	CASSRQGGFYEQYF
TRBV4-2	TRBJ2-3	CASSAQGADTQYF
TRBV19	TRBJ1-2	CASRSKKTGGAFSGYTF
TRBV6-5	TRBJ1-5	CASSYSPGEPQHF
TRBV21-1	TRBJ2-2	CASSKWEDRAGTGELFF
TRBV19	TRBJ2-3	CASSSLDSSVTDTQYF
TRBV6-5	TRBJ1-2	CASRAPGQGTGYTF
TRBV19	TRBJ2-1	CASSRWDNEQFF
TRBV5-1	TRBJ2-1	CASSRTSDNEQFF
TRBV6-6	TRBJ2-5	CASRNGVVHTNF
TRBV9	TRBJ2-1	CASSVATGWSSYNEQFF
TRBV10-3	TRBJ1-1	CASEVGTGGVGFF
TRBV6-5	TRBJ2-1	CASSYSGLVSEQFF
TRBV19	TRBJ1-5	CASRKEPYSNQPQHF
TRBV9	TRBJ2-1	CASSVFSDSYNEQFF
TRBV7-9	TRBJ1-3	CASSPHRVGNTIYF
TRBV6-6	TRBJ2-5	CASSYDRTDQETQYF
TRBV15	TRBJ1-2	CATSRDRDYGYTF
TRBV29-1	TRBJ2-7	CSVDTGGAYEQYF
TRBV4-3	TRBJ2-2	CASSQHGTGTGELFF
TRBV5-1	TRBJ2-3	CASSLEVYRGPSDTQYF
TRBV4-2	TRBJ2-3	CASSRREGGTDTQYF
TRBV27	TRBJ1-1	CASSLIGGIGTEAFF
TRBV19	TRBJ1-1	CASSLSGGTEAFF
TRBV7-3	TRBJ2-3	CASSRTSGSTDTQYF